Below, one TCR beta chain is given with its context. The study ran its PCR with 60 Vbeta and 13 Jbeta primers. Profiled with immunoSEQ multiplex PCR; TCRdb holds only in-frame clones, not every one. The sample has about 140,000 clones; roughly four fifths are singletons. The sample belongs to a study of cytomegalovirus exposure and HLA in healthy donors. The CDR3 has 16 residues. Germline lookup yields CDR1 PRHDT and CDR2 FYEKMQ (reference sequence). The trim removed 4 bases at V and 11 bases at J, leaving 13 bases unmatched. The chain couples TRBV13 to TRBJ1-6; 8 nucleotides agree with TRBD1. The receptor's source is a middle-aged woman in good health and CMV-seronegative. The sequenced material came from PBMCs. The CDR3 DNA sequence: TGTGCCAGCAGCTCCTCTTCCGACAGGGGAAGGCCACCCCTCCACTTT. Translating gives CASSSSSDRGRPPLHF.